This paragraph reports one TCR beta chain. Its antigen is undetermined. This record belongs to a study of T cells expressing NK-cell markers. Study-wide points: A handful of donors' CD3+CD56-NKG2C+ cells were dominated by the same clonotypes.

Using the 5' RACE reads, TCRdb records one entry per CDR3 protein without DNA. The sample totals tens of thousands of distinct CDR3 sequences. The CDR3 is 13 amino acids. From germline, CDR1 is SQVTM and CDR2 ANQGSEA. Sample: blood T cells: a sorted CD56 or NKG2C T cell subset, CD4+ or CD8+ T cells, or bulk PBMC T cells (not recorded which). The receptor's source is a woman between 18 and 75 years old in good health. The chain employs TRBV29-1 and TRBJ2-5; no DNA is available, so the TRBD1 call from TCRdb remains unchecked. CDR3 sequence: CSVGTGEGETQYF.